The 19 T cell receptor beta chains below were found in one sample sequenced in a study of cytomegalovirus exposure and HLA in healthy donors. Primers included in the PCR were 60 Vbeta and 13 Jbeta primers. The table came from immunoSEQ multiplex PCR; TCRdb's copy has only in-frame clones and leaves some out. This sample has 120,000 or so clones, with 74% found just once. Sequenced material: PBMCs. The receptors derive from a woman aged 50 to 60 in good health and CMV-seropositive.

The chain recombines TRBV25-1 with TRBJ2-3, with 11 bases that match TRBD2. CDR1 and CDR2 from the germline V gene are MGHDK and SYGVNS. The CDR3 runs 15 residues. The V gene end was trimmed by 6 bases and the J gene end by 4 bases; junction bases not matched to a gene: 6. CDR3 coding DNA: TGTGCCAGCAGCCAGCTAGCGGGAGGCCCAGATACGCAGTATTTT. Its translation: CASSQLAGGPDTQYF.

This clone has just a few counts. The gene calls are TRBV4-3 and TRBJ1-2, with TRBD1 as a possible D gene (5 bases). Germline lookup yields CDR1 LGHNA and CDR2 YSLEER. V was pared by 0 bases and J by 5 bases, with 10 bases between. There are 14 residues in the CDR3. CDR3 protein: CASSQDQGRYGYTF. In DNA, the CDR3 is TGCGCCAGCAGCCAAGATCAGGGCCGGTATGGCTACACCTTC.

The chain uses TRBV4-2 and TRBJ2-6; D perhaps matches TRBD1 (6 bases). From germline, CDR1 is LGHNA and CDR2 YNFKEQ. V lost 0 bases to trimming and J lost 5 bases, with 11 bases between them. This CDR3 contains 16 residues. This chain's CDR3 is CASSQDTGNWANVLTF. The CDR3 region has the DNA TGTGCCAGCAGCCAAGATACAGGGAACTGGGCCAACGTCCTGACTTTC.

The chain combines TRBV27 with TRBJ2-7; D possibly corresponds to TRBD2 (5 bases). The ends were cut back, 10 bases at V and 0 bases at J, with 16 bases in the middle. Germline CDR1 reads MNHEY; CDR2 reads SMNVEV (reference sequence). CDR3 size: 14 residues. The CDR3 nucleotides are TGTGCCACCGCCCCCGGGATCAGCTCCTACGAGCAGTACTTC. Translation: CATAPGISSYEQYF.

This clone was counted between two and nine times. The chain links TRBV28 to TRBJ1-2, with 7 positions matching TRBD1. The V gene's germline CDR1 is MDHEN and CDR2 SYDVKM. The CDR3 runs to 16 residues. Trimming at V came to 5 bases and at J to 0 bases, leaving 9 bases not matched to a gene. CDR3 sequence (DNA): TGTGCCAGCAGTGGGCCCACAGGGGAGGCTAACTATGGCTACACCTTC. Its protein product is CASSGPTGEANYGYTF.

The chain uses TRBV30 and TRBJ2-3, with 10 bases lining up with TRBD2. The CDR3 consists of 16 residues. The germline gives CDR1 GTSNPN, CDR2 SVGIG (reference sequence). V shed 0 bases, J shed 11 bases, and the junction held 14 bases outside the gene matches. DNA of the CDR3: TGTGCCTGGAGTGTACTAGCGGGGACTCAGGGGGTTGAGCAGTATTTT. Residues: CAWSVLAGTQGVEQYF.

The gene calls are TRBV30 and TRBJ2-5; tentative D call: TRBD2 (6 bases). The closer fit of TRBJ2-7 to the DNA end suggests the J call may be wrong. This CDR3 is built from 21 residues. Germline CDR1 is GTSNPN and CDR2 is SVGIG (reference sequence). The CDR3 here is CAWSVGRSGLRLKIGSYEQYF. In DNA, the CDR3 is TGTGCCTGGAGTGTAGGGAGAAGCGGGCTTCGACTAAAAATAGGAAGCTACGAGCAGTACTTC.

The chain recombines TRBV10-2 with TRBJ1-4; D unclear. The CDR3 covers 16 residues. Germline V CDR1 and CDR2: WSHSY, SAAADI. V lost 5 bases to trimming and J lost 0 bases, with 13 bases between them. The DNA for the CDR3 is TGCGCCAGCAGTCTCGGAGGGCCCTCAACTAATGAAAAACTGTTTTTT. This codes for CASSLGGPSTNEKLFF.

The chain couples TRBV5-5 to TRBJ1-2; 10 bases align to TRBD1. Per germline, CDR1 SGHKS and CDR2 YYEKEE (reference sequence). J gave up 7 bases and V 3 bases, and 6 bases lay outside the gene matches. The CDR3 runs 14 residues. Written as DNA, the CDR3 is TGTGCCAGCAGCTGGGACAGGGGCAGTGGTGGCTACACCTTC. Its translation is CASSWDRGSGGYTF.

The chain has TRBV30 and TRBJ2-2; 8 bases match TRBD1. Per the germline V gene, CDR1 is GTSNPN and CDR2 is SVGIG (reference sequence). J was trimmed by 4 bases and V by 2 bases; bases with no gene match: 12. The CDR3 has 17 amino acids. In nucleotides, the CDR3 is TGTGCCTGGAGTCCGTCTGGCAGGGGGCAGGTCACCGGGGAGCTGTTTTTT. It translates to CAWSPSGRGQVTGELFF. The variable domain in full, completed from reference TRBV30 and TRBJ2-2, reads SQTIHQWPATLVQPVGSPLSLECTVEGTSNPNLYWYRQAAGRGLQLLFYSVGIGQISSEVPQNLSASRPQDRQFILSSKKLLLSDSGFYLCAWSPSGRGQVTGELFFGEGSRLTVL.

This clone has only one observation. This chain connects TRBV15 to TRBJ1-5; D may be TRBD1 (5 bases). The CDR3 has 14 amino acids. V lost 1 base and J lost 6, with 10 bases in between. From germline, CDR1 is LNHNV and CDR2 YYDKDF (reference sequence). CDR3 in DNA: TGTGCCACCAGCAGAGGATCGGGGGGTCAGCCCCAGCATTTT. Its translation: CATSRGSGGQPQHF.

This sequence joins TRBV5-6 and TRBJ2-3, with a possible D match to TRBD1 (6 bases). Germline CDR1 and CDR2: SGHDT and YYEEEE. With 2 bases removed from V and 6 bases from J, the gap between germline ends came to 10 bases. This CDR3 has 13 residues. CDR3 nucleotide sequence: TGTGCCAGCAGCTTTTCTCAGGGGGATACGCAGTATTTT. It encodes CASSFSQGDTQYF.

DNA of the CDR3: TGCGCCAGTCGGAGGGCTAGCGGGGGGCTGTCGACTAGCACAGATACGCAGTATTTT. It encodes CASRRASGGLSTSTDTQYF. This chain joins TRBV4-1 and TRBJ2-3; the match to TRBD2 covers 11 bases. Unmatched junction bases numbered 17, after V lost 9 bases and J lost 0 bases. CDR1 is MGHRA and CDR2 is YSYEKL in the germline V gene. CDR3 length: 19 residues.

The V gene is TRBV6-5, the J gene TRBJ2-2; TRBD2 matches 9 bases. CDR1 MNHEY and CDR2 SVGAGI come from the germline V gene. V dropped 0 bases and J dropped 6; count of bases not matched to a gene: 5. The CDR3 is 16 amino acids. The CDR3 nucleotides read TGTGCCAGCAGTTACTCTTGGACTAGCGTTTCCGGGGAGCTGTTTTTT. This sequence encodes CASSYSWTSVSGELFF.

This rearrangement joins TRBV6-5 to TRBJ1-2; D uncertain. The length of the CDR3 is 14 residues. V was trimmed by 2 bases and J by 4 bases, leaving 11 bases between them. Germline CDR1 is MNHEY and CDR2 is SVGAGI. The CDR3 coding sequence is TGTGCCAGCAGTTACGCCTCCCCGGGCTATGGCTACACCTTC. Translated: CASSYASPGYGYTF.

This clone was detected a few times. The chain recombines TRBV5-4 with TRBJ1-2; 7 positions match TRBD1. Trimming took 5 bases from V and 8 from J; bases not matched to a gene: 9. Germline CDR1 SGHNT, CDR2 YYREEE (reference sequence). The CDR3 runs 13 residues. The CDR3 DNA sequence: TGTGCCAGCAGACCGACAGGGATGAACGGCTACACCTTC. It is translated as CASRPTGMNGYTF.

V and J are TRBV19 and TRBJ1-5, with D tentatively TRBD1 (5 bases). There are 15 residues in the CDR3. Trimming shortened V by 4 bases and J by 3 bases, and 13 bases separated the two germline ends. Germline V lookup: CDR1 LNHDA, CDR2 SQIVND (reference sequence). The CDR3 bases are TGTGCCAGTAGTACAAACAGGATCCCCAATCAGCCCCAGCATTTT. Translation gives CASSTNRIPNQPQHF.

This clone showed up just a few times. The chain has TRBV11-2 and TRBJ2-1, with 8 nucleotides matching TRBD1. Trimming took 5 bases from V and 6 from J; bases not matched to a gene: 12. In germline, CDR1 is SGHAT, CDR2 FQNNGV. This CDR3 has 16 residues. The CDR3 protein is CASSHQRDRFFNEQFF. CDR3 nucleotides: TGTGCCAGCAGCCACCAAAGGGACAGGTTCTTCAATGAGCAGTTCTTC.

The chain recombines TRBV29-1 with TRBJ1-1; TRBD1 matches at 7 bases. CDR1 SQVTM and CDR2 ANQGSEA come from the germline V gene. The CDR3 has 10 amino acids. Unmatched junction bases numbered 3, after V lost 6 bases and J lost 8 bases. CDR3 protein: CSVTTGEAFF. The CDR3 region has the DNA TGCAGCGTCACGACAGGGGAAGCTTTCTTT.